Reported below is one T cell receptor beta chain. The antigen is not known. This CDR3 is 16 amino acids long. The germline V and J ends were trimmed by 1 base and 1 base, with 13 bases remaining between them. The germline V gene has CDR1 SGHTA and CDR2 FQGNSA. A single heparinised draw of roughly 120 mL on average was taken per donor. A sort by CD45RO/CCR7/CD25/CD127/CD95/CD27 yielded CD4+ naive, central memory, regulatory and stem cell-like memory cells. The data are from a study of beta chain features in type 1 diabetes. General observations from the study: In patients and controls equally, PCR might favor templates that are shorter. For Type 1 diabetes patients, all four CD4+ subsets carried TCRB CDR3s that were moderately but significantly shorter.

Every bit of the isolated RNA underwent reverse transcription, so sequencing read expressed TCRB transcripts. Produced via immunoSEQ multiplex PCR; TCRdb's table is partial and in-frame only. The sample includes hundreds of thousands of clones, roughly 13% of them seen just once. Material for sequencing was naive CD4+ T cells from blood. The origin of this receptor is a man between 18 and 35 years old in good health. The chain links TRBV7-2 to TRBJ1-1, with D unclear. The CDR3 region is CASSLEISVANTEAFF. The CDR3 nucleotides read TGTGCCAGCAGCTTAGAAATATCGGTTGCGAACACTGAAGCTTTCTTT.